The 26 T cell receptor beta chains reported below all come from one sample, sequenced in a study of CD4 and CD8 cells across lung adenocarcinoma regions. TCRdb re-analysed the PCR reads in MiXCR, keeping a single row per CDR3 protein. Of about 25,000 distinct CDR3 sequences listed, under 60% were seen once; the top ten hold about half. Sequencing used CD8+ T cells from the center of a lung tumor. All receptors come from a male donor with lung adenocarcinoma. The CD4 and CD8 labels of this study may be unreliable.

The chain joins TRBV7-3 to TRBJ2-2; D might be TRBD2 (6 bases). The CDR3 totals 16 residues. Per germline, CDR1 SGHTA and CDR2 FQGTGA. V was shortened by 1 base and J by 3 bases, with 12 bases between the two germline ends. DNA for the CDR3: TGTGCCAGCAGCTTAATTGCGGGGTTGGACACCGGGGAGCTGTTTTTT. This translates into CASSLIAGLDTGELFF.

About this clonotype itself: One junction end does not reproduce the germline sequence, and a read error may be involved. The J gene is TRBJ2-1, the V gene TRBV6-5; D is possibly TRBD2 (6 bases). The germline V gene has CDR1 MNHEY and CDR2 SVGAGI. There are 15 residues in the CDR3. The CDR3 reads CASTYGTGGKNEQFF. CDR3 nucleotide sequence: TGTGCCAGCACTTACGGGACTGGTGGGAAGAATGAGCAGTTCTTC.

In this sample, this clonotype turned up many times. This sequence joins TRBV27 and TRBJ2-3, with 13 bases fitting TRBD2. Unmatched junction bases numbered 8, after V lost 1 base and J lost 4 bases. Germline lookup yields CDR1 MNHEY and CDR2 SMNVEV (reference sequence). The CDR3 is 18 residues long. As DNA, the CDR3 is TGTGCCAGCAGTTTATGGGGACTAGCGGGAAATTTTCCAGATACGCAGTATTTT. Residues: CASSLWGLAGNFPDTQYF.

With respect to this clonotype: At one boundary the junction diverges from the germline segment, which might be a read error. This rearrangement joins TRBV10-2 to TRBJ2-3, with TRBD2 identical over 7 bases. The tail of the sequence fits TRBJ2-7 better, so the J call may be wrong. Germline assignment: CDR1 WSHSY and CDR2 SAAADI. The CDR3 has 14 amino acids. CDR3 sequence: CAGRGGPVSDTQYF. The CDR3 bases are TGTGCGGGGAGGGGCGGACCTGTCAGCGATACGCAGTACTTC.

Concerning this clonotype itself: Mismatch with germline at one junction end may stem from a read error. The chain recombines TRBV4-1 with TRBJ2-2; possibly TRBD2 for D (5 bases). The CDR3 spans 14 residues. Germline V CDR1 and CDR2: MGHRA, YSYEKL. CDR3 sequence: CASSQDMVTGELYF. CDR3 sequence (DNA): TGCGCCAGCAGCCAAGATATGGTTACCGGGGAGCTGTATTTT.

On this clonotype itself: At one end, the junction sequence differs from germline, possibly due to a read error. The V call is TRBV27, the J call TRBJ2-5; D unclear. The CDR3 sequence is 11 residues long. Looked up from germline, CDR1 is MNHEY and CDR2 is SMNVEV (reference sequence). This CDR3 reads CTSSSGETQYF. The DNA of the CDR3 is TGCACCAGCAGTAGTGGCGAGACCCAGTACTTC.

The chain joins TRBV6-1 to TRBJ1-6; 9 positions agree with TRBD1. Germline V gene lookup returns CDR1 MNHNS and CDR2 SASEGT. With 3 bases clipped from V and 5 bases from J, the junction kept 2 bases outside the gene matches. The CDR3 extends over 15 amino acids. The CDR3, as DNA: TGTGCCAGCAGTGACCGGACAGGGGATAATTCACCCCTCCACTTT. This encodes CASSDRTGDNSPLHF.

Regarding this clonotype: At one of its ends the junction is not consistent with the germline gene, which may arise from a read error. The CDR3 DNA reads TGTGCCAGCGGGACAGGGCGCACAGGTGAGCAGTTTTTT. The encoded protein is CASGTGRTGEQFF. This rearrangement joins TRBV6-1 to TRBJ2-2; TRBD1 aligns across 9 bases. Germline CDR1 MNHNS, CDR2 SASEGT. This CDR3 has 13 residues.

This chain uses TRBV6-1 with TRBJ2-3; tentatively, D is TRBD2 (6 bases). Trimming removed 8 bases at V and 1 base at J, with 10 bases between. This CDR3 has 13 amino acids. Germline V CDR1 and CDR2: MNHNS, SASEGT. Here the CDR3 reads CASGRDGTDTQYF. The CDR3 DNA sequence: TGTGCCAGCGGGCGGGACGGCACAGATACGCAGTATTTT.

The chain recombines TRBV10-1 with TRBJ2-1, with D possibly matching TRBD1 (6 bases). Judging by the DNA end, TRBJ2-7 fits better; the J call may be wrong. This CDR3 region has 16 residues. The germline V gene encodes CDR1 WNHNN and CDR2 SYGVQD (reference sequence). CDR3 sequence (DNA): TGCGCCAGCAGTGTAACAGGGTACTATATTGGGTACGAGCAGTACTTC. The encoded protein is CASSVTGYYIGYEQYF.

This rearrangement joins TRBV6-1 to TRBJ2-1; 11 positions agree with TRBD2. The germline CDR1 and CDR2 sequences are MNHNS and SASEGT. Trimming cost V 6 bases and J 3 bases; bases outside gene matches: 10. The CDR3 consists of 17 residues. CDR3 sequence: CASSPAGLAGSYNEQFF. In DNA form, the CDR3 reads TGTGCCAGCAGCCCAGCCGGACTAGCGGGTAGCTACAATGAGCAGTTCTTC.

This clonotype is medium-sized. In nucleotides, the CDR3 is TGTGCCAGCAGTGAAGGGGGTTACTCCTACAATGAGCAGTTCTTC. As protein: CASSEGGYSYNEQFF. The chain links TRBV6-1 to TRBJ2-1; D is uncertain. The ends were cut back, 1 base at V and 0 bases at J, with 7 bases in the middle. From germline, CDR1 is MNHNS and CDR2 SASEGT. The CDR3 covers 15 residues.

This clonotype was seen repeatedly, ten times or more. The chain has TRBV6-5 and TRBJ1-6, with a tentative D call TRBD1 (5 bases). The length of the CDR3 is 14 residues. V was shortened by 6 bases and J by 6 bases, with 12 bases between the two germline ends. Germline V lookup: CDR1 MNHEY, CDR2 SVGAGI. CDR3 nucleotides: TGTGCCAGCAGCTATGACAGTATTAATTCACCCCTCCACTTT. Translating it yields CASSYDSINSPLHF.

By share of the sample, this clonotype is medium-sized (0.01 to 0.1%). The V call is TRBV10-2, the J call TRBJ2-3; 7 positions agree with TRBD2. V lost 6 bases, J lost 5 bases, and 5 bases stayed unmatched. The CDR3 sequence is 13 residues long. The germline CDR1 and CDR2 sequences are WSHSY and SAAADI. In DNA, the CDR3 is TGCGCCAGCAGGATTTCTAGCGGAGATACGCAGTATTTT. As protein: CASRISSGDTQYF.

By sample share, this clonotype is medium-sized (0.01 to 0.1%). In nucleotides, the CDR3 is TGTGCCAGCACTCTCCGGGACAGGGAGTATTCACCCCTCCACTTT. Protein sequence: CASTLRDREYSPLHF. The chain joins TRBV6-1 to TRBJ1-6; 9 positions agree with TRBD1. CDR1 is MNHNS and CDR2 is SASEGT in the germline V gene. The CDR3 covers 15 residues. The J segment lost 8 bases and the V segment lost 7 bases, leaving 9 bases of the junction unmatched.

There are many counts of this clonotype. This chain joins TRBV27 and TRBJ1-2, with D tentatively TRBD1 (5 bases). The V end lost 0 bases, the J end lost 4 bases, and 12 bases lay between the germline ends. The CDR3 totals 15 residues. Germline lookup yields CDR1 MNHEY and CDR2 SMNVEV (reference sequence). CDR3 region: CASSLSRRVAYGYTF. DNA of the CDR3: TGTGCCAGCAGTTTATCCCGCAGGGTTGCCTATGGCTACACCTTC.

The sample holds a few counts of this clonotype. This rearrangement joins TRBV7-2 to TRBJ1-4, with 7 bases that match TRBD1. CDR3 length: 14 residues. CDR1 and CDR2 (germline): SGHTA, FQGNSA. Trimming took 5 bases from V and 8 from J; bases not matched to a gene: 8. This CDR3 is CASSPQGGGEKLFF. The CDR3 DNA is TGTGCCAGCAGCCCCCAGGGGGGAGGCGAAAAACTGTTTTTT.

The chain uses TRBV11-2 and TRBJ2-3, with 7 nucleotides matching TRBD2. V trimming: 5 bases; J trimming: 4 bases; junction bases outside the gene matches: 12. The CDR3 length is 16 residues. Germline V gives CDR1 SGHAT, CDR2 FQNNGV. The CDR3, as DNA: TGTGCCAGCAGCACCCTTGGCGGGAGTGCCGCAGATACGCAGTATTTT. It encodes CASSTLGGSAADTQYF.

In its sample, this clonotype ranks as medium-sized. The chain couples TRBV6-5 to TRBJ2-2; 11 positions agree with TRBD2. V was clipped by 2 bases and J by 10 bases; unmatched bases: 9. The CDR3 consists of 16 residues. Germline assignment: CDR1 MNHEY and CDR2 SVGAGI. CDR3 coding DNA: TGTGCCAGCAGTTACAGGACTAGCGGGCGGAGTCTGGAGCTGTTTTTT. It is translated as CASSYRTSGRSLELFF.

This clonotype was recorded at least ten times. The CDR3: CASRPTGLAGNYEQYF. CDR3 DNA: TGTGCCAGCAGGCCCACCGGACTAGCGGGCAACTACGAGCAGTACTTC. V and J are TRBV6-5 and TRBJ2-1, with 11 bases identical to TRBD2. The DNA end favors TRBJ2-7, so the J call may be wrong. There are 16 residues in the CDR3. CDR1 and CDR2 from the germline V gene are MNHEY and SVGAGI.

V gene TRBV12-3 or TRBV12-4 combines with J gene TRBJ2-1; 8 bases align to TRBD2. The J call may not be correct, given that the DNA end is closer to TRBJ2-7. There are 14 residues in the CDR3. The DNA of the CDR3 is TGTGCCAGCACTCCCCGGGAGGGGAGGAACGAGCAGTACTTC. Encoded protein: CASTPREGRNEQYF.

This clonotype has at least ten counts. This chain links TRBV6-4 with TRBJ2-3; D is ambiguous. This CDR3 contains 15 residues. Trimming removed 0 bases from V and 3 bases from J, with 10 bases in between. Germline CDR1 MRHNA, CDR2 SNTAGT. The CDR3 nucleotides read TGTGCCAGCAGTGACTCGGGTCTAGAAACAGATACGCAGTATTTT. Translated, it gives CASSDSGLETDTQYF.

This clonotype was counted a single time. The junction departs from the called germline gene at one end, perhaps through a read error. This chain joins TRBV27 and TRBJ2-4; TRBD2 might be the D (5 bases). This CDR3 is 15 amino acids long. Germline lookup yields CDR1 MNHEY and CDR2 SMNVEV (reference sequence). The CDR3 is CASRRGLSAKNMQYF. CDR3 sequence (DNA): TGTGCCAGCAGACGAGGACTGTCGGCCAAAAACATGCAGTACTTC.

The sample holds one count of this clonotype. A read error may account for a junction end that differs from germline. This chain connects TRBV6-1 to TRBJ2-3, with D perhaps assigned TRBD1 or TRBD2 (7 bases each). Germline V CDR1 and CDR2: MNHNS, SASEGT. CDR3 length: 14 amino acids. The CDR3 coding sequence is TGTGCGAGCAGGCAGGGGGGGCGAATCGGGGCGCAGTATTTT. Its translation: CASRQGGRIGAQYF.

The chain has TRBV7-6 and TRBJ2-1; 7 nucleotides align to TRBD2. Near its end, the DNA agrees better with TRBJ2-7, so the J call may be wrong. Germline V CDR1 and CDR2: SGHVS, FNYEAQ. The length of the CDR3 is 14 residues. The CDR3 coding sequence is TGTGCCAGCAGCTTAGAGGTGGTTCTAGCGGAACAGTACTTC. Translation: CASSLEVVLAEQYF.

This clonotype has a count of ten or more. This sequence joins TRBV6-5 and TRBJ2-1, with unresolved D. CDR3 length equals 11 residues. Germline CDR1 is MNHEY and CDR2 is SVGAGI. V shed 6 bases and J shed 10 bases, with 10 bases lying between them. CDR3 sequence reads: CASRSLREQFF. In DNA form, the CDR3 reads TGTGCCAGCAGGAGCCTCCGGGAGCAGTTCTTC.